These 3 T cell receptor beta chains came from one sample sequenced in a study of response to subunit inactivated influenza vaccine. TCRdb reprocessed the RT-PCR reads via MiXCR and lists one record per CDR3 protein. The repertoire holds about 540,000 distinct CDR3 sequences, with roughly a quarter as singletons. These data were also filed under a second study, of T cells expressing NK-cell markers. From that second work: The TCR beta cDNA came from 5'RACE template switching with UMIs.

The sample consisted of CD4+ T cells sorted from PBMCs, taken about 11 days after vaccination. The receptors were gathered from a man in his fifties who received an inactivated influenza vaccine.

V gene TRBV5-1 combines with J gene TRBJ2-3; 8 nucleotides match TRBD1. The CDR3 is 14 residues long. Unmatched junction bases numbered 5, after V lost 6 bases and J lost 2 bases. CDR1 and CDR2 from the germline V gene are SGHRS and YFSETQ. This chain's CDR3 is CASTRQGYTDTQYF. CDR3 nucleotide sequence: TGCGCCAGCACTCGACAGGGGTACACAGATACGCAGTATTTT.

This CDR3 reads CASSEKVVDKQPQHF. CDR3 nucleotides: TGTGCCAGCAGTGAAAAGGTTGTCGATAAACAGCCCCAGCATTTT. The chain has TRBV2 and TRBJ1-5; the D is unclear. V was shortened by 2 bases and J by 7 bases, with 15 bases between the two germline ends. This CDR3 contains 15 residues. CDR1 and CDR2 (germline): SNHLY, FYNNEI.

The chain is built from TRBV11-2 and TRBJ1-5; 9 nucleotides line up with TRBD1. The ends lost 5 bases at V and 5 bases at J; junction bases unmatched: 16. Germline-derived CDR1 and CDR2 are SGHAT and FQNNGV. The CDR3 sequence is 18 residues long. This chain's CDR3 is CASSPIYRGQGSDQPQHF. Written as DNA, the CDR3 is TGTGCCAGCAGCCCAATCTACCGGGGACAGGGAAGTGATCAGCCCCAGCATTTT. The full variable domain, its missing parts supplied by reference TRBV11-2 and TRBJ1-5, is EAGVAQSPRYKIIEKRQSVAFWCNPISGHATLYWYQQILGQGPKLLIQFQNNGVVDDSQLPKDRFSAERLKGVDSTLKIQPAKLEDSAVYLCASSPIYRGQGSDQPQHFGDGTRLSIL.